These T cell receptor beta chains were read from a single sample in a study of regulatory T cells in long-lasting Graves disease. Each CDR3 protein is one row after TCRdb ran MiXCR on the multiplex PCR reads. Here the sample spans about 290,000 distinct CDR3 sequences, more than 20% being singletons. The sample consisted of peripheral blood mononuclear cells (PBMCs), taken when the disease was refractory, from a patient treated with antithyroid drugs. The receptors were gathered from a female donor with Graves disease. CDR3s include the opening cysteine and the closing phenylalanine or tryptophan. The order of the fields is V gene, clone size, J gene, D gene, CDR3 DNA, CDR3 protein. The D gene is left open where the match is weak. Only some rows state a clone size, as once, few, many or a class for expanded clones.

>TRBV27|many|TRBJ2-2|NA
TGTGCCAGCAGTTTATCGGCCCAGAACACCGGGGAGCTGTTTTTT
CASSLSAQNTGELFF
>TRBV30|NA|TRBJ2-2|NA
TGTGCCTGGAGTGTAATTGGTGAGGGGGAGCTGTTTTTT
CAWSVIGEGELFF
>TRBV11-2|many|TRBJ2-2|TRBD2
TGTGCCCTCCGGGGCGGGAGTAGCACCGGGGAGCTGTTTTTT
CALRGGSSTGELFF
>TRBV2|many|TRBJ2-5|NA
TGTGCCAGCAGTGACCCCAGGCAAGAGACCCAGTACTTC
CASSDPRQETQYF
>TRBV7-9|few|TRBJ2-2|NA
TGTGCCAGCAGCCTAAGGTCAGGAGGTGCCGGGGAGCTGTTTTTT
CASSLRSGGAGELFF
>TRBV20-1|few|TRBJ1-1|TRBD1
TGCAGTGCCTTACCAGGGGGCCTCACTGAAGCTTTCTTT
CSALPGGLTEAFF
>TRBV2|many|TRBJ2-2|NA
TGTGCCAGCAGTGCCAGCCCCTCTTTTGGGGAGCTGTTTTTT
CASSASPSFGELFF
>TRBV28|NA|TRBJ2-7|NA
TGTGCCAGCAGTTTACGCCGGGACCGAACCTACGAGCAGTACTTC
CASSLRRDRTYEQYF
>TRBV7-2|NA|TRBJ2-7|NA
TGTGCCAGCAGCTTATACAGTACCTACGAGCAGTACTTC
CASSLYSTYEQYF
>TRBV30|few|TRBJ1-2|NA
TGTGCCTGGAAGGGAAATCTTGTCTATGGCTACACCTTC
CAWKGNLVYGYTF
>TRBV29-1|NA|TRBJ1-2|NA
TGCAGCGTTGACAGGGCTCAGGGTGGCTACACCTTC
CSVDRAQGGYTF
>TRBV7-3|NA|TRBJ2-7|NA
TGTGCCAGCAGCTTATGCGACAATCGCCTATCCTACGAGCAGTACTTC
CASSLCDNRLSYEQYF
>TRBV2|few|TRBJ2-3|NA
TGTGCCAGCAGTGGGACACACACAGATACGCAGTATTTT
CASSGTHTDTQYF
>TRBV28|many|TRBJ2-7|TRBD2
TGTGCCAGCAGTTTAGGGGGAGGGGCTAGCGGAATTTACGAGCAGTACTTC
CASSLGGGASGIYEQYF
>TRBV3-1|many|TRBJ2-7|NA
TGTGCCAGCAGCCAAGCTTCGTCCCAGACCTACGAGCAGTACTTC
CASSQASSQTYEQYF
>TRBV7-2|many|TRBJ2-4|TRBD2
TGTGCCAGCAGCTTCAGCGGGGATGGAAGCATTCAGTACTTC
CASSFSGDGSIQYF
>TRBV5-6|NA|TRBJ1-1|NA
TGTGCCAGCAGCTTGGGTATCGGACTACGTGAAGCTTTCTTT
CASSLGIGLREAFF
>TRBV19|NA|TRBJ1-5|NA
TGTGCCAGTAGTATCGGGGGAGTGAAACTCAATCAGCCCCAGCATTTT
CASSIGGVKLNQPQHF
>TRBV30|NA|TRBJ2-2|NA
TGTGCCTGGAGTTCTGGGATCCCCGGGGAGCTGTTTTTT
CAWSSGIPGELFF
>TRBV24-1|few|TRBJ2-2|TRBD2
TGTGCCACCAGTGATCATAGCGGGAGGGCGAACACCGGGGAGCTGTTTTTT
CATSDHSGRANTGELFF
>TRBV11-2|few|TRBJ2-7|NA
TGTGCCAGCAGCTTTGGTAGCAACCCCTACGAGCAGTACTTC
CASSFGSNPYEQYF
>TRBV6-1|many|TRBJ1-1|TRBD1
TGTGCCAGCAGTCCTGGACTAATCGGACAGGCCACTGAAGCTTTCTTT
CASSPGLIGQATEAFF
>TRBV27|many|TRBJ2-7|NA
TGTGCCAGCAGAATCAGGGGCGGAGACGAGCAGTACTTC
CASRIRGGDEQYF
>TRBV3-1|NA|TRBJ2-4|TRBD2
TGTGCCAGCAGCCAAGGCCTAGCGGGAGGGCTAGACATTCAGTACTTC
CASSQGLAGGLDIQYF
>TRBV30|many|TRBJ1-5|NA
TGTGCCTGGAGTTCGGCAGGGGGCAATCAGCCCCAGCATTTT
CAWSSAGGNQPQHF
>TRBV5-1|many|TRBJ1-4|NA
TGCGCCAGCAGCCGGAGGGGTACCGAGGAAAAACTGTTTTTT
CASSRRGTEEKLFF
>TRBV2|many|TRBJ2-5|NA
TGTGCCAGCAGCCCCGATCAAGGGACCCAGTACTTC
CASSPDQGTQYF
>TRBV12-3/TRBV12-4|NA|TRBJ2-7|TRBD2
TGTGCCAGCAGTTACGGACTAGCGGGAGCCGAGCAGTACTTC
CASSYGLAGAEQYF
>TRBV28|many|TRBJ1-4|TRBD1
TGTGCCAGCAGGTCCGGGACAGGGGGTATTATTCGTGAAAAACTGTTTTTT
CASRSGTGGIIREKLFF
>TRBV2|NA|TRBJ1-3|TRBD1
TGTGCCAGCAGTTACAGGGGACCCTCTGGAAACACCATATATTTT
CASSYRGPSGNTIYF
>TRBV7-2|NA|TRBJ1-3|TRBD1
TGTGCCAGCAGCTTATGGGCAGGGGGCCTTGGAAACACCATATATTTT
CASSLWAGGLGNTIYF
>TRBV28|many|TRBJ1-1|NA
TGTGCCAGCAGTACGACAGGAATTATGAACACTGAAGCTTTCTTT
CASSTTGIMNTEAFF
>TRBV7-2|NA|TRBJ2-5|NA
TGTGCCAGCAGCTTAGCGGCCCAGACAGAGACCCAGTACTTC
CASSLAAQTETQYF
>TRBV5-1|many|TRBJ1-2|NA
TGCGCCAGCAGCCAAAACAGGGATGGCTACACCTTC
CASSQNRDGYTF
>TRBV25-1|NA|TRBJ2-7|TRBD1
TGTGCCAGCACCGCCCGGGACAGGGGTCACGAGCAGTACTTC
CASTARDRGHEQYF
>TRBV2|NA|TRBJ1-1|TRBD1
TGTGCCAGCAGCCGGGACAGGGTGGGCGCTTTCTTT
CASSRDRVGAFF
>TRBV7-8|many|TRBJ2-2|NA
TGTGCCAGCAGCTTAGAGGTCTTCTCCGGAACCGGGGAGCTGTTTTTT
CASSLEVFSGTGELFF
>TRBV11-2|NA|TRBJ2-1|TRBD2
TGTGCCAGCAGCCATCCCTCCGGGGGGTTTTACAATGAGCAGTTCTTC
CASSHPSGGFYNEQFF
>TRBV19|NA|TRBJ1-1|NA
TGTGCCAGTAGTATAACGGACTTAAACACTGAAGCTTTCTTT
CASSITDLNTEAFF
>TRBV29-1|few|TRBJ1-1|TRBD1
TGCAGCGGCTATACAGGGGAGAACACTGAAGCTTTCTTT
CSGYTGENTEAFF
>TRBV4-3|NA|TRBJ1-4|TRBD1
TGCGCCAGCAGCCAAGATTACAGGGGAGATGAAAAACTGTTTTTT
CASSQDYRGDEKLFF